These 7 T cell receptor beta chains share one sample of origin, sequenced in a study of blood T cells in healthy people across ages (dated by TCRdb to 2015 to 2017). Library generation was performed with 5' RACE. A second PCR of 7 to 11 cycles was run with a J-beta primer mix and a sample-barcoded 5' primer. Using fastp trimming at Q25 and MiXCR clonotype assembly, TCRdb reanalyzed the public sequencing data and kept in-frame beta chains. For every CDR3 protein sequence, its rows merge into one entry that carries the most common genes and DNA. The sample table contains roughly 1.9 million distinct CDR3 sequences; only one count was recorded for about 39% of them. The top ten constitute around 23% of the sample. Sequenced sample: blood. The receptors were sampled from a human donor in good health.

This clonotype has just one count. The chain links TRBV20-1 to TRBJ2-1; TRBD2 agrees at 9 bases. V was clipped by 2 bases and J by 4 bases; unmatched bases: 9. Per germline, CDR1 DFQATT and CDR2 SNEGSKA (reference sequence). This CDR3 region has 16 residues. In nucleotides, the CDR3 is TGCAGTGCTAGAAGCCCAGCGGGGGGCCAATACAATGAGCAGTTCTTC. It is translated as CSARSPAGGQYNEQFF.

This clonotype was detected only a few times. V usage is TRBV7-2 and J usage is TRBJ2-3, with 11 bases aligning to TRBD2. The junction had 3 bases not matched to a gene; V was cut back by 6 bases and J by 4 bases. This CDR3 has 14 amino acids. From germline, CDR1 is SGHTA and CDR2 FQGNSA. The CDR3 DNA reads TGTGCCAGCAGACGTAGCGGGGGGGCAGATACGCAGTATTTT. It is translated as CASRRSGGADTQYF.

CDR3 nucleotides: TGCGCCAGCAGCCAAAAACGGGAACAGTTTTATGGCTACACCTTC. Translation gives CASSQKREQFYGYTF. V usage is TRBV4-3 and J usage is TRBJ1-2; D is undetermined. The CDR3 runs to 15 residues. Per germline, CDR1 LGHNA and CDR2 YSLEER. V lost 2 bases and J lost 5, with 15 bases in between.

The chain employs TRBV13 and TRBJ1-2; D uncertain. V was cut by 0 bases and J by 6 bases, with 11 bases left in between. This CDR3 spans 14 amino acids. Germline values: CDR1 PRHDT, CDR2 FYEKMQ (reference sequence). This CDR3 is CASSLGLRADGYTF. The DNA for the CDR3 is TGTGCCAGCAGCTTAGGCCTAAGGGCAGATGGCTACACCTTC.

The chain carries TRBV7-2 and TRBJ2-5, with 8 bases matching TRBD2. Germline V gene lookup returns CDR1 SGHTA and CDR2 FQGNSA. The length of the CDR3 is 13 residues. The junction had 5 bases not matched to a gene; V was cut back by 7 bases and J by 4 bases. The CDR3 DNA is TGTGCCAGCATTCGGGGGGGCGGAGAGACCCAGTACTTC. Translated: CASIRGGGETQYF.

The genes are TRBV29-1 and TRBJ1-1; a weak D match, TRBD1 (6 bases). Germline V gives CDR1 SQVTM, CDR2 ANQGSEA. There are 12 residues in the CDR3. The V gene lost 5 bases and the J gene lost 7 bases, with 14 bases spanning the gap. CDR3 in DNA: TGCAGCGTTATACAGGGCACCCGTGAAGCTTTCTTT. Translating gives CSVIQGTREAFF.

This clonotype was observed a few times. V gene TRBV24-1 combines with J gene TRBJ2-7; 7 bases are shared with TRBD1. The germline CDR1 and CDR2 sequences are KGHDR and SFDVKD. V was pared by 6 bases and J by 6 bases, with 16 bases of the junction left unmatched. The CDR3 runs to 16 residues. The CDR3 spells CATSRSGDRDLREQYF. DNA for the CDR3: TGTGCCACCAGTAGATCCGGTGACAGGGACCTCCGCGAGCAGTACTTC.